The next 15 T cell receptor beta chains were all read from a single sample in a study of blood T cell repertoires in COVID-19. Clones were read by immunoSEQ multiplex PCR, and TCRdb kept only the in-frame ones, dropping some. The profile shows about 300,000 clones, 84% of them singletons. Sequencing was done on a sample of peripheral blood. These receptors originate from a human donor with COVID-19, enrolled during active disease. The donor label of this sample is uncertain.

The rearrangement links TRBV7-2 to TRBJ2-1; D call uncertain. V lost 7 bases and J 5 bases, leaving 9 bases between the germline ends. The CDR3 loop spans 12 amino acids. Per the germline V gene, CDR1 is SGHTA and CDR2 is FQGNSA. CDR3 in amino acids: CASTVADNEQFF. The CDR3 DNA reads as TGTGCCAGCACAGTGGCCGACAATGAGCAGTTCTTC. The complete variable domain, with remaining parts taken from reference TRBV7-2 and TRBJ2-1, reads GAGVSQSPSNKVTEKGKDVELRCDPISGHTALYWYRQSLGQGLEFLIYFQGNSAPDKSGLPSDRFSAERTGGSVSTLTIQRTQQEDSAVYLCASTVADNEQFFGPGTRLTVL.

The genes are TRBV29-1 and TRBJ1-2, with 8 bases aligning to TRBD1. V was clipped by 0 bases and J by 6 bases; unmatched bases: 6. The CDR3 extends over 14 amino acids. Germline values: CDR1 SQVTM, CDR2 ANQGSEA. DNA for the CDR3: TGCAGCGTTGAAGATCAGGGGACAGGTCATGGCTACACCTTC. Encoded protein: CSVEDQGTGHGYTF.

V usage is TRBV29-1 and J usage is TRBJ2-1; D perhaps matches TRBD2 (5 bases). The CDR3 spans 14 residues. Germline CDR1 is SQVTM and CDR2 is ANQGSEA. Trimming took off 4 bases at V and 2 bases at J, with 12 bases between the two ends. CDR3 residues: CSVGGELPYNEQFF. As DNA, the CDR3 is TGCAGCGTTGGGGGAGAGTTGCCCTACAATGAGCAGTTCTTC.

This chain joins TRBV7-2 and TRBJ1-2; TRBD1 matches at 7 bases. Germline values: CDR1 SGHTA, CDR2 FQGNSA. The CDR3 contains 14 residues. The ends lost 5 bases at V and 7 bases at J; junction bases unmatched: 10. DNA of the CDR3: TGTGCCAGCAGCCCCGGGAGGGGGCAATTTGGCTACACCTTC. It codes for CASSPGRGQFGYTF.

The gene calls are TRBV7-6 and TRBJ2-7, with D perhaps TRBD1 (6 bases). V dropped 5 bases and J dropped 0 bases, with 14 bases sitting between them. The CDR3 consists of 15 residues. In germline, CDR1 is SGHVS, CDR2 FNYEAQ. CDR3 in amino acids: CASSLGQGSSYEQYF. The CDR3 bases are TGTGCCAGCAGCCTCGGTCAGGGGAGCTCCTACGAGCAGTACTTC.

A single count supports this clone. This chain connects TRBV7-2 to TRBJ1-1; D is undetermined. V was clipped by 3 bases and J by 5 bases, with 13 bases between them. This CDR3 has 14 residues. Germline CDR1 and CDR2: SGHTA and FQGNSA. CDR3 nucleotide sequence: TGTGCCAGCAGCTTCACGCCATTGCGAACTGAAGCTTTCTTT. Translation: CASSFTPLRTEAFF.

This clone was observed a single time. The chain couples TRBV7-9 to TRBJ2-5; D is possibly TRBD1 (6 bases). CDR3 size: 14 residues. Germline V gives CDR1 SEHNR, CDR2 FQNEAQ (reference sequence). Trimming stripped 5 bases from V and 8 bases from J, with 18 bases between. The CDR3 is CASSENRVPNTQYF. CDR3 coding DNA: TGTGCCAGCAGCGAAAACAGGGTTCCCAATACCCAGTACTTC.

The rearrangement joins TRBV18 to TRBJ1-1; TRBD1 is a possible D gene (6 bases). From germline, CDR1 is KGHSH and CDR2 LQKENI. CDR3 length: 12 amino acids. V dropped 10 bases and J dropped 4 bases, with 13 bases sitting between them. In DNA form, the CDR3 reads TGTGCCACCTCGAAAGGGGGCACTGAAGCTTTCTTT. Protein: CATSKGGTEAFF.

A note on this clone: This sample includes further DNA sequences coding for the same CDR3. The rearrangement joins TRBV5-1 to TRBJ2-1; 7 bases align to TRBD1. Germline values: CDR1 SGHRS, CDR2 YFSETQ. The J segment lost 0 bases and the V segment lost 2 bases, leaving 2 bases of the junction unmatched. This CDR3 is 15 amino acids long. CDR3 region: CASSLGDSSYNEQFF. CDR3 in DNA: TGCGCCAGCAGCTTAGGGGACAGCTCCTACAATGAGCAGTTCTTC.

The chain recombines TRBV27 with TRBJ2-7, with D possibly being TRBD1 (5 bases). Trimming left V 5 bases short and J 4 bases short, with 12 bases between. Germline assignment: CDR1 MNHEY and CDR2 SMNVEV (reference sequence). The CDR3 runs 13 residues. The CDR3 DNA reads as TGTGCCAGCAGTCACGACAGATTTTACGAGCAGTACTTC. Its translation is CASSHDRFYEQYF.

This sequence joins TRBV28 and TRBJ1-2, with a weak D call TRBD1 (6 bases). CDR3 length: 13 residues. V was shortened by 6 bases and J by 6 bases, with 14 bases between the two germline ends. Germline loops: CDR1 MDHEN, CDR2 SYDVKM. CDR3 DNA: TGTGCCAGCAGGTATACAGGGATAAATGGCTACACCTTC. Translation: CASRYTGINGYTF.

This clone has just one count. CDR3 sequence reads: CASSYTSGRADIQYF. The CDR3 nucleotides are TGTGCCAGCAGCTACACTAGCGGGAGGGCAGACATTCAGTACTTC. This chain uses TRBV11-2 with TRBJ2-4; 13 bases are shared with TRBD2. CDR1 is SGHAT and CDR2 is FQNNGV in the germline V gene. V lost 4 bases, J lost 8 bases, and 5 bases stayed unmatched. CDR3 length equals 15 residues.

This clone has more than one count but fewer than ten. The chain couples TRBV28 to TRBJ1-6; TRBD1 might be the D (6 bases). The CDR3 is 17 residues long. V was trimmed by 4 bases and J by 10 bases, leaving 23 bases between them. CDR1 and CDR2 (germline): MDHEN, SYDVKM. CDR3 in amino acids: CASSSHSTGGGESPLHF. The CDR3 coding sequence is TGTGCCAGCAGTTCACACTCGACAGGAGGTGGGGAATCACCCCTCCACTTT. The full variable domain, rest sourced from reference TRBV28 and TRBJ1-6, is DVKVTQSSRYLVKRTGEKVFLECVQDMDHENMFWYRQDPGLGLRLIYFSYDVKMKEKGDIPEGYSVSREKKERFSLILESASTNQTSMYLCASSSHSTGGGESPLHFGNGTRLTVT.

V usage is TRBV11-3 and J usage is TRBJ2-3, with 7 bases that match TRBD2. CDR1 and CDR2 from the germline V gene are SGHNT and YENEEA. The V and J ends lost 5 bases and 0 bases, in that order; junction bases with no gene match: 5. The CDR3 has 15 amino acids. In nucleotides, the CDR3 is TGTGCCAGCAGCCCTACAGCGGGAAGCACAGATACGCAGTATTTT. Its translation is CASSPTAGSTDTQYF.

The chain joins TRBV12-3 or TRBV12-4 to TRBJ1-1; weak D call: TRBD1 (5 bases). This CDR3 comprises 12 residues. The V gene lost 7 bases and the J gene lost 6 bases, with 12 bases spanning the gap. The CDR3 DNA reads TGTGCCAGCACCACCAGGGTCGCTGAAGCTTTCTTT. Translation gives CASTTRVAEAFF.